The clone carrying this T cell receptor beta chain was detected many times. This sample was included in a study of human T cells and chemical hapten exposure. Across the whole study: The study enrolled mostly female patients with alopecia areata, totalis or universalis.

The time point denotes: patch test 2, 6 weeks after DPC sensitization. The treatment: therapeutic diphenylcyclopropenone sensitization with weekly scalp DPC. A single record per CDR3 protein comes from TCRdb applying MiXCR to the RACE reads. In the table there are more than 90,000 distinct CDR3 sequences, over 10% of which are singletons. The length of the CDR3 is 17 residues. Germline CDR1 is MNHEY and CDR2 is SMNVEV (reference sequence). Trimming took 5 bases from V and 3 from J; bases not matched to a gene: 16. The sequenced sample was whole blood, obtained in connection with sensitization to the hapten diphenylcyclopropenone (DPC). The V and J genes are TRBV27 and TRBJ2-7; 7 positions agree with TRBD1. The sequence derives from a woman in her thirties or forties with alopecia areata. Some clones in this sample may be carry-over from other donors' samples. CDR3 DNA: TGTGCCAGCAGTAAAACAGACAGGGCCTCACCAAGCTACGAGCAGTACTTC. Protein sequence: CASSKTDRASPSYEQYF.